Listed here are 10 T cell receptor beta chains from one sample, sequenced in a study of T cells after yellow fever vaccination. One entry per CDR3 protein, called by TCRdb with MiXCR from the 5' RACE reads. The repertoire includes around 610,000 distinct CDR3 sequences, roughly 12% of them detected once, and about 14% sits in the top ten. The specimen comprised PBMCs, sampled on the day of the yellow fever booster vaccination. All receptors come from a man aged 30 to 45 who received the YFV17D yellow fever vaccine.

The chain couples TRBV6-2 or TRBV6-3 to TRBJ2-1; 16 bases map to TRBD2. J gave up 2 bases and V 7 bases, and 2 bases lay outside the gene matches. The CDR3 spans 16 residues. Per germline, CDR1 MNHEY and CDR2 SVGEGT. DNA of the CDR3: TGTGCCAGCAAGGGACTAGCGGGAGGGCCCTACAATGAGCAGTTCTTC. Residues: CASKGLAGGPYNEQFF.

The rearrangement links TRBV5-5 to TRBJ2-1; 11 bases match TRBD2. The J segment lost 7 bases and the V segment lost 3 bases, leaving 12 bases of the junction unmatched. The CDR3 covers 17 residues. CDR1 and CDR2 (germline): SGHKS, YYEKEE (reference sequence). DNA for the CDR3: TGTGCCAGCAGCTCGACAATGACTAGCGGGGATGGGAATGAGCAGTTCTTC. It codes for CASSSTMTSGDGNEQFF.

V usage is TRBV5-8 and J usage is TRBJ1-5, with TRBD1 as a possible D gene (5 bases). This CDR3 has 15 amino acids. Trimming left V 4 bases short and J 5 bases short, with 16 bases between. In germline, CDR1 is SGHTS, CDR2 YDEGEE. This chain's CDR3 is CASSPPTRVDQPQHF. DNA of the CDR3: TGTGCCAGCAGCCCGCCAACCAGGGTTGATCAGCCCCAGCATTTT.

This clonotype was seen a few times. V gene TRBV6-1 combines with J gene TRBJ2-7, with D maybe TRBD1 (6 bases). Germline CDR1 is MNHNS and CDR2 is SASEGT. Trimming shortened V by 6 bases and J by 2 bases, and 17 bases separated the two germline ends. The CDR3 runs 15 residues. CDR3 region: CASRLNREPPYEQYF. CDR3 in DNA: TGTGCCAGCAGACTAAACAGGGAGCCACCCTACGAGCAGTACTTC.

The chain uses TRBV12-3 or TRBV12-4 and TRBJ2-5, with 7 nucleotides matching TRBD1. After removal of 2 bases from V and 0 bases from J, the junction contained 3 bases not matched to a gene. CDR3 length: 15 residues. The DNA of the CDR3 is TGTGCCAGCAGTTTATCACAGGGGTACCAAGAGACCCAGTACTTC. It is translated as CASSLSQGYQETQYF.

Many counts were recorded for this clonotype. The genes are TRBV5-5 and TRBJ2-7; 11 bases line up with TRBD2. V was pared by 3 bases and J by 2 bases, with 4 bases of the junction left unmatched. Germline CDR1 and CDR2: SGHKS and YYEKEE (reference sequence). The length of the CDR3 is 15 residues. The chain's CDR3 is CASSSLAGGTYEQYF. Written as DNA, the CDR3 is TGTGCCAGCAGCTCGCTAGCGGGAGGCACCTACGAGCAGTACTTC.

This clonotype was seen more than once but under ten times. The V call is TRBV18, the J call TRBJ2-5; the D call may be TRBD1 or TRBD2 (5 bases each). Trimming took 8 bases from V and 4 from J, leaving 11 bases between them. This CDR3 has 12 residues. The V gene's germline CDR1 is KGHSH and CDR2 LQKENI. The CDR3 DNA reads as TGTGCCAGCCACCCTGGGGGAGAGACCCAGTACTTC. Translated, it gives CASHPGGETQYF.

The gene calls are TRBV15 and TRBJ2-7; TRBD1 matches at 8 bases. V lost 3 bases and J lost 3; bases outside the gene matches: 4. This CDR3 comprises 14 residues. CDR1 is LNHNV, CDR2 YYDKDF, per germline (reference sequence). The CDR3 DNA reads TGTGCCACCAGCAGCGGGGACAGGATCTACGAGCAGTACTTC. This sequence encodes CATSSGDRIYEQYF.

This clonotype was observed a few times. The rearrangement links TRBV5-8 to TRBJ2-1; 8 nucleotides line up with TRBD2. The CDR3 contains 16 residues. Germline CDR1 reads SGHTS; CDR2 reads YDEGEE. With 2 bases clipped from V and 4 bases from J, the junction kept 8 bases outside the gene matches. CDR3 residues: CASSLSVLAVYNEQFF. Written as DNA, the CDR3 is TGTGCCAGCAGCTTATCTGTACTAGCGGTATACAATGAGCAGTTCTTC.

This clonotype came up a few times. The chain links TRBV2 to TRBJ2-1; D is unresolved. Trimming stripped 3 bases from V and 8 bases from J, with 20 bases between. The V gene's germline CDR1 is SNHLY and CDR2 FYNNEI. The CDR3 extends over 16 amino acids. CDR3 bases: TGTGCCAGCAGTGAGGAAACGCCAGAAGGCCCCCATGAGCAGTTCTTC. It yields the protein CASSEETPEGPHEQFF.